This note documents a single TCR beta chain sequence. Its antigen is unidentified. This record comes from a study of human T cells and chemical hapten exposure. Study-wide background: Patch tests applied 0.01% DPC to the upper back, read at 6 days. From small differences in pooled library volume came most of the variation in per-sample TCR yields. Broader study findings: Compared to controls, expanded TCRs made significantly more large clusters of similar CDR3s.

The time point: patch test 2, 6 weeks after DPC sensitization. Treatment indicated: therapeutic diphenylcyclopropenone sensitization with weekly scalp DPC. In TCRdb, the RACE reads were re-called with MiXCR into one record per CDR3 protein. In the table there are about 140,000 distinct CDR3 sequences, approximately 10% of which are singletons. The trim removed 5 bases at V and 2 bases at J, leaving 9 bases unmatched. This CDR3 contains 15 residues. Germline V gene lookup returns CDR1 SGHRS and CDR2 YFSETQ. This chain joins TRBV5-1 and TRBJ2-7; TRBD1 matches 8 bases. The specimen comprised whole blood, sampled in connection with sensitization to the hapten diphenylcyclopropenone (DPC). This clonotype was obtained from a woman in her 50s with alopecia areata. Some clones in this sample may be carry-over from other donors' samples. The CDR3: CASSREGQAPYEQYF. CDR3 in DNA: TGCGCCAGCAGTCGTGAGGGACAGGCTCCCTACGAGCAGTACTTC. Using reference TRBV5-1 and TRBJ2-7 for the parts outside the CDR3, the full variable domain is KAGVTQTPRYLIKTRGQQVTLSCSPISGHRSVSWYQQTPGQGLQFLFEYFSETQRNKGNFPGRFSGRQFSNSRSEMNVSTLELGDSALYLCASSREGQAPYEQYFGPGTRLTVT.